Below, one T cell receptor (beta chain) is given with its context. The antigen is unknown. Trimming cost V 6 bases and J 7 bases, with 13 bases left between them. Germline CDR1 and CDR2: MDHEN and SYDVKM. This CDR3 spans 14 amino acids. This entry belongs to a study of shared clonotypes between healthy human individuals. Findings and limits, study-wide: Among donors, clonotype sharing was expected to be affected by sequencing depth.

Healthy HIV-negative adults without recent acute infections or vaccinations served as donors. Unsorted samples used 85 million to 90 million PBMCs for genomic DNA. Deep-level running was used for the assay. Libraries were prepared by immunoSEQ multiplex PCR; TCRdb keeps only in-frame clonotypes and omits some of them. The repertoire holds about 470,000 clones, with about 76% as singletons. The sequenced sample was PBMCs. The chain has TRBV28 and TRBJ1-6, with D possibly being TRBD1 (6 bases). The receptor comes from a woman in her forties in good health. Some clones in this sample may be carry-over from other donors' samples. DNA for the CDR3: TGTGCCAGCAGCAGAGGGGGGTACAATTCACCCCTCCACTTT. Protein: CASSRGGYNSPLHF.